The 13 T cell receptor beta chains reported below all come from one sample, sequenced in a study of blood T cell repertoires in COVID-19. Assay used: immunoSEQ multiplex PCR; TCRdb lists only in-frame clones, some missing. This sample has about 130,000 clones, with about nine tenths found just once. Sequencing input: PBMCs or T cells enriched from blood (not recorded which). These TCRs come from a man in his fifties who had recovered from COVID-19.

The chain carries TRBV24-1 and TRBJ1-5; D is unclear. Deletions cut 7 bases from V and 7 bases from J, with 13 bases between. The CDR3 is 13 amino acids. The V gene's germline CDR1 is KGHDR and CDR2 SFDVKD. CDR3: CATRAGEAQPQHF. In DNA form, the CDR3 reads TGTGCCACCAGGGCTGGGGAGGCCCAGCCCCAGCATTTT.

The CDR3 loop is CASSLKSGVLGREESQYF. CDR3 nucleotide sequence: TGTGCCAGCAGCCTTAAGAGTGGGGTTTTAGGCAGGGAAGAATCCCAGTACTTC. The V and J genes are TRBV11-2 and TRBJ2-5, with a possible D match to TRBD1 (5 bases). This CDR3 has 18 amino acids. The germline V gene has CDR1 SGHAT and CDR2 FQNNGV. V lost 5 bases to trimming and J lost 9 bases, with 31 bases between them.

The rearrangement joins TRBV6-1 to TRBJ1-5; D may be TRBD1 (5 bases). Trimming removed 1 base at V and 5 bases at J, with 15 bases between. The germline gives CDR1 MNHNS, CDR2 SASEGT. The CDR3 runs 16 residues. CDR3 sequence (DNA): TGTGCCAGCAGTGAAGAGTGGGATACAGGCTATCAGCCCCAGCATTTT. Protein: CASSEEWDTGYQPQHF.

The rearrangement links TRBV28 to TRBJ2-6; D unresolved. The CDR3 runs to 13 residues. CDR1 is MDHEN and CDR2 is SYDVKM in the germline V gene. Deletions cut 8 bases from V and 1 base from J, with 6 bases between. The CDR3 protein is CASLRSGANVLTF. DNA for the CDR3: TGTGCCAGCCTACGTTCTGGGGCCAACGTCCTGACTTTC.

This chain links TRBV7-9 with TRBJ2-7, with 11 bases matching TRBD2. Germline CDR1 is SEHNR and CDR2 is FQNEAQ (reference sequence). V trimming: 5 bases; J trimming: 0 bases; junction bases outside the gene matches: 15. CDR3 length: 19 residues. In nucleotides, the CDR3 is TGTGCCAGCAGCGGGGAGAGTGGACAACTAGCGGGAGTCTCCTACGAGCAGTACTTC. Translating it yields CASSGESGQLAGVSYEQYF.

The chain couples TRBV7-9 to TRBJ1-1; weak D call: TRBD1 (5 bases). Germline-derived CDR1 and CDR2 are SEHNR and FQNEAQ (reference sequence). The CDR3 loop spans 14 amino acids. V dropped 2 bases and J dropped 5 bases, with 12 bases sitting between them. CDR3 loop: CASSLKKGWTEAFF. In DNA, the CDR3 is TGTGCCAGCAGCTTAAAAAAGGGGTGGACTGAAGCTTTCTTT.

The V call is TRBV5-1, the J call TRBJ1-6; 9 nucleotides align to TRBD1. Germline V gene data show CDR1 as SGHRS and CDR2 as YFSETQ. This CDR3 is built from 15 residues. Losses at the gene ends were 0 bases for V and 7 bases for J; bases not matched to a gene: 2. The CDR3 nucleotides are TGCGCCAGCAGCTTGGCGGGACAGGGCAATTCACCCCTCCACTTT. It encodes CASSLAGQGNSPLHF.

The chain is built from TRBV21-1 and TRBJ1-2; the tabulated D call, TRBD1, remains unverified against the DNA. TRBV21-1 constitutes a pseudogene. This CDR3 spans 15 amino acids. The CDR3 nucleotides read TGTGCCAGCAGCAAACAGGACAGGCGCCCTAATGGCTACACCTTC. This codes for CASSKQDRRPNGYTF.

This chain uses TRBV3-1 (or the pseudogene TRBV3-2) with TRBJ2-5, with 13 bases aligning to TRBD2. Trimming took 1 base from V and 2 from J; bases not matched to a gene: 7. Germline CDR1 LGHDT, CDR2 YNNKEL (reference sequence). This CDR3 spans 18 amino acids. The CDR3 DNA reads TGTGCCAGCAGCCAAGGACTAGCGGGGGGAGGAAGTCAAGAGACCCAGTACTTC. Residues: CASSQGLAGGGSQETQYF.

V usage is TRBV7-6 and J usage is TRBJ2-5; 9 bases agree with TRBD2. Germline V CDR1 and CDR2: SGHVS, FNYEAQ. This CDR3 region has 15 residues. Trimming removed 5 bases from V and 6 bases from J; junction bases left unmatched: 10. This CDR3 reads CASSIGTSHLQTQYF. CDR3 in DNA: TGTGCCAGCAGCATCGGGACTAGCCATTTACAGACCCAGTACTTC.

This chain connects TRBV5-1 to TRBJ1-4; perhaps TRBD1 as D (5 bases). V lost 0 bases and J lost 6, with 9 bases in between. The CDR3 is 14 residues long. Per the germline V gene, CDR1 is SGHRS and CDR2 is YFSETQ. The CDR3, as DNA: TGCGCCAGCAGCTTGGATGGGACTGATGAAAAACTGTTTTTT. Protein product: CASSLDGTDEKLFF.

The rearrangement links TRBV3-1 (or the pseudogene TRBV3-2) to TRBJ1-2; 8 nucleotides line up with TRBD1. V was clipped by 5 bases and J by 3 bases; unmatched bases: 5. CDR3 size: 14 residues. Germline CDR1 LGHDT, CDR2 YNNKEL (reference sequence). The CDR3 here is CASSGGQAYYGYTF. The CDR3 DNA reads as TGTGCCAGCAGCGGGGGACAGGCTTACTATGGCTACACCTTC.

V and J are TRBV7-9 and TRBJ2-3; a possible D gene is TRBD1 (5 bases). The CDR3 is 12 residues long. Trimming removed 4 bases at V and 6 bases at J, with 8 bases between. Germline CDR1 SEHNR, CDR2 FQNEAQ (reference sequence). Here the CDR3 reads CASSSTVDTQYF. DNA for the CDR3: TGTGCCAGCAGCTCGACAGTCGATACGCAGTATTTT.